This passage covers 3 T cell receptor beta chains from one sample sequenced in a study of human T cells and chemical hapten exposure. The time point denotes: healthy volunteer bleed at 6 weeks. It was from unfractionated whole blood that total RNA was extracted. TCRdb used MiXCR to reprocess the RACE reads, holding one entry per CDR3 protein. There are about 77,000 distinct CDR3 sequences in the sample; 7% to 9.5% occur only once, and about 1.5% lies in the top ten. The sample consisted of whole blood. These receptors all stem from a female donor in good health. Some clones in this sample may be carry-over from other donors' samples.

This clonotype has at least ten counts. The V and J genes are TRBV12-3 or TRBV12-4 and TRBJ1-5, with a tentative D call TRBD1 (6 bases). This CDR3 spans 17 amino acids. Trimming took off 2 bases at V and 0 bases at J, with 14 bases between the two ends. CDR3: CASSLFVDRSSNQPQHF. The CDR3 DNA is TGTGCCAGCAGTTTATTCGTCGACAGGTCTAGCAATCAGCCCCAGCATTTT.

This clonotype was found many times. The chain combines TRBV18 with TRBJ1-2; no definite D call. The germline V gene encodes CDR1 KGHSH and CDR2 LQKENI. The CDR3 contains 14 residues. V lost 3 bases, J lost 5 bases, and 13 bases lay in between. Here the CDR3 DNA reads TGTGCCAGCTCACCGAAAAAGGTTGGATATGGCTACACCTTC. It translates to CASSPKKVGYGYTF.

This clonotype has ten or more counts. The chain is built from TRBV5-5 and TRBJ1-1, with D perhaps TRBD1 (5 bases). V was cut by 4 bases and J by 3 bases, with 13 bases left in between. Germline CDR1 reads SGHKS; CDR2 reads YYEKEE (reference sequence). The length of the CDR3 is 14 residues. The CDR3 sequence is CASSVILGDTEAFF. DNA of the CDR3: TGTGCCAGCAGCGTAATTTTGGGGGACACTGAAGCTTTCTTT.